This T cell receptor (beta chain) was observed in a study of blood T cell repertoires in COVID-19. Overall study context: Specimens from acute and convalescent COVID-19 originated in the United States, Italy and Spain. PBMCs, B-cell-depleted T cells, or T cells provided the cDNA or gDNA that made up the material.

In the study's own analysis: Estimation of nucleated cell counts was performed using reference gene primer amplification. The table came from immunoSEQ multiplex PCR; TCRdb's copy has only in-frame clones and leaves some out. Clone size and the V and J calls come from that table; the DNA yielded D and trimming. The repertoire holds 70,000 to 80,000 clones, 80% to 95% seen once, with 4.5% to 5.5% in the top ten. The CDR3 is 15 amino acids. CDR1 is SGHRS and CDR2 is YFSETQ in the germline V gene. V dropped 5 bases and J dropped 0; count of bases not matched to a gene: 8. The sample taken for sequencing was peripheral blood. This receptor was taken from a woman aged 60-70 years with active COVID-19. The chain joins TRBV5-1 to TRBJ2-7; 7 nucleotides line up with TRBD2. CDR3 protein: CASRAGTTSSYEQYF. The CDR3 DNA reads as TGCGCCAGCAGAGCCGGGACTACCAGCTCCTACGAGCAGTACTTC.